The entry below describes one TCR beta chain. The sample belongs to a study of stem cell transplantation in POMP-related autoinflammatory disease. TCRdb's table, derived via immunoSEQ multiplex PCR, lists solely in-frame clones and lacks some. The sample lists more than 25,000 clones; around 88% were seen once. The germline gives CDR1 KGHSH, CDR2 LQKENI. The V and J ends lost 5 bases and 4 bases, in that order; junction bases with no gene match: 6. The CDR3 spans 16 residues. The chain uses TRBV18 and TRBJ2-3, with 13 nucleotides matching TRBD2. The clonotype comes from a human donor with POMP-related autoinflammation and immune dysregulation (PRAID). Specimen: CD4+ T cells from PBMCs, collected before stem cell transplantation. The chain's CDR3 is CASSARLAGGPDTQYF. CDR3 bases: TGTGCCAGCTCAGCCAGACTAGCGGGAGGCCCAGATACGCAGTATTTT. Complete variable domain (other parts from reference TRBV18 and TRBJ2-3): NAGVMQNPRHLVRRRGQEARLRCSPMKGHSHVYWYRQLPEEGLKFMVYLQKENIIDESGMPKERFSAEFPKEGPSILRIQQVVRGDSAAYFCASSARLAGGPDTQYFGPGTRLTVL.